The 13 T cell receptor beta chains listed next were all sequenced from one sample in a study of T cell responses to AZD1222 COVID-19 vaccine. TCRdb's table, derived via immunoSEQ multiplex PCR, lists solely in-frame clones and lacks some. The sample has some 140,000 clones, approximately 85% seen once. This specimen consisted of peripheral blood, obtained 28 days after the second AZD1222 dose. All receptors come from an adult who received the AZD1222 COVID-19 vaccine.

J is TRBJ1-3 and V is TRBV30, with D unresolved. V was trimmed by 0 bases and J by 0 bases, leaving 6 bases between them. CDR1 is GTSNPN, CDR2 SVGIG, per germline (reference sequence). The CDR3 runs 14 residues. The CDR3: CAWSVPYSGNTIYF. CDR3 DNA sequence: TGTGCCTGGAGTGTACCTTACTCTGGAAACACCATATATTTT.

In regard to this clone: This CDR3 is also generated by other DNA sequences in the sample. The rearrangement joins TRBV24-1 to TRBJ1-2; 9 nucleotides align to TRBD1. Germline CDR1 is KGHDR and CDR2 is SFDVKD. This CDR3 contains 15 residues. Trimming took 4 bases from V and 4 from J; bases not matched to a gene: 6. The CDR3 spells CATSDPGQGIYGYTF. The DNA of the CDR3 is TGTGCCACCAGTGACCCCGGACAGGGGATCTATGGCTACACCTTC.

The rearrangement joins TRBV3-1 (or the pseudogene TRBV3-2) to TRBJ2-1, with 7 nucleotides matching TRBD2. In germline, CDR1 is LGHDT, CDR2 YNNKEL (reference sequence). This CDR3 has 14 residues. Trimming cost V 3 bases and J 3 bases; bases outside gene matches: 2. Here the CDR3 reads CASSQGTNYNEQFF. DNA of the CDR3: TGTGCCAGCAGCCAGGGGACTAACTACAATGAGCAGTTCTTC.

The chain couples TRBV7-3 to TRBJ1-1, with D possibly matching TRBD1 (6 bases). CDR1 is SGHTA and CDR2 is FQGTGA in the germline V gene. Trimming shortened V by 4 bases and J by 3 bases, and 9 bases separated the two germline ends. This CDR3 is 13 amino acids long. The CDR3 DNA follows: TGTGCCAGCAGCTCATACAGGGACACTGAAGCTTTCTTT. Protein product: CASSSYRDTEAFF.

The J gene is TRBJ2-5, the V gene TRBV11-2; D perhaps matches TRBD1 (5 bases). Germline V CDR1 and CDR2: SGHAT, FQNNGV. The CDR3 is 16 amino acids. The V and J ends lost 1 base and 2 bases respectively, with 14 bases between them. Written as DNA, the CDR3 is TGTGCCAGCAGCTTAGGGACGAGACAGTTACAAGAGACCCAGTACTTC. Its protein product is CASSLGTRQLQETQYF.

The chain recombines TRBV6-5 with TRBJ1-2; perhaps TRBD1 as D (6 bases). The V end was cut by 2 bases, the J end by 6 bases, with 16 bases between. Germline CDR1 MNHEY, CDR2 SVGAGI. The CDR3 totals 15 residues. The CDR3 DNA reads TGTGCCAGCAGTTACCAGGGGACGGTGAGCCATGGCTACACCTTC. It specifies CASSYQGTVSHGYTF.

The genes are TRBV6-5 and TRBJ1-6; D is possibly TRBD1 (6 bases). The CDR3 consists of 14 residues. Trimming removed 5 bases at V and 10 bases at J, with 15 bases between. Germline CDR1 and CDR2: MNHEY and SVGAGI. As DNA, the CDR3 is TGTGCCAGCAGTCCCTGGGGGGCACGGTCACCCCTCCACTTT. Protein sequence: CASSPWGARSPLHF.

The chain employs TRBV3-1 (or the pseudogene TRBV3-2) and TRBJ1-2; 9 nucleotides line up with TRBD1. Germline assignment: CDR1 LGHDT and CDR2 YNNKEL (reference sequence). V was pared by 4 bases and J by 6 bases, with 9 bases of the junction left unmatched. The CDR3 is 15 amino acids. CDR3 sequence reads: CASSPQPGTGNGYTF. CDR3 DNA sequence: TGTGCCAGCAGCCCTCAACCCGGGACAGGGAATGGCTACACCTTC.

V and J are TRBV19 and TRBJ1-2; perhaps TRBD1 as D (5 bases). The CDR3 runs 17 residues. CDR1 is LNHDA, CDR2 SQIVND, per germline (reference sequence). The V end was cut by 3 bases, the J end by 4 bases, with 21 bases between. CDR3: CASSIIEFSGTSYGYTF. For the CDR3, the DNA is TGTGCCAGTAGTATTATAGAGTTCTCGGGGACTAGCTATGGCTACACCTTC.

The J gene is TRBJ1-1, the V gene TRBV30; D gene uncertain. Germline V gives CDR1 GTSNPN, CDR2 SVGIG (reference sequence). Trimming removed 2 bases at V and 3 bases at J, with 16 bases between. This CDR3 region has 15 residues. The CDR3 DNA reads as TGTGCCTGGAGTAGGGTAGCCTCTGTTGACACTGAAGCTTTCTTT. Amino acid sequence: CAWSRVASVDTEAFF.

The CDR3 loop is CASSYSGGLSGNTIYF. CDR3 sequence (DNA): TGTGCCAGCAGTTACTCAGGCGGGTTGTCTGGAAACACCATATATTTT. This chain uses TRBV6-5 with TRBJ1-3; D is unclear. CDR3 length equals 16 residues. V was trimmed by 0 bases and J by 1 base, leaving 10 bases between them. CDR1 MNHEY and CDR2 SVGAGI come from the germline V gene.

This clone has a single count. This chain uses TRBV14 with TRBJ2-7; 14 nucleotides line up with TRBD2. The CDR3 has 16 amino acids. CDR1 and CDR2 (germline): SGHDN, FVKESK. Trimming cost V 1 base and J 4 bases; bases outside gene matches: 3. The CDR3 DNA is TGTGCCAGCAGCCAAGGGACTAGCGGGGGGCTATACGAGCAGTACTTC. Residues: CASSQGTSGGLYEQYF.

CDR3 in amino acids: CASSQDWGLAEYNEQFF. CDR3 nucleotides: TGCGCCAGCAGCCAAGATTGGGGACTAGCAGAGTACAATGAGCAGTTCTTC. This chain links TRBV4-1 with TRBJ2-1; 9 nucleotides match TRBD2. The CDR3 has 17 amino acids. The V segment lost 0 bases and the J segment 4 bases; nucleotides outside the gene matches: 7. CDR1 MGHRA and CDR2 YSYEKL come from the germline V gene.